The clone carrying this TCR beta chain was picked up many times. Its antigen is unidentified. Blood was drawn once from each donor into heparinised tubes. The draws averaged roughly 120 mL. These data are taken from a study of beta chain features in type 1 diabetes. Findings and limits, study-wide: Patients' naive, central memory and regulatory TCRB repertoires appeared more alike than those of healthy donors. High TCR expression in some cells could lead to their over-representation in cDNA sequencing. People with Type 1 diabetes carried modestly yet significantly shorter TCRB CDR3s in all four CD4+ subsets.

Expressed TCRB transcripts were sequenced because the isolated RNA had all been reverse transcribed beforehand. Some clones are missing from TCRdb's copy, which holds only in-frame ones; the method was immunoSEQ multiplex PCR. The sample has approximately 160,000 clones, 7.5% to 10% seen once; the top ten hold 0.65%. The CDR3 length is 15 residues. Germline trimming cut 5 bases from V and 2 bases from J; bases unmatched to any gene: 7. Germline V gene data show CDR1 as LNHNV and CDR2 as YYDKDF (reference sequence). The specimen sequenced was central memory CD4+ T cells from blood. The V and J genes are TRBV15 and TRBJ2-7, with 9 bases identical to TRBD1. The sequence came from a man between 18 and 35 years old in good health. The CDR3 DNA follows: TGTGCCACCAGCCGCCCCGGGACAGGGACCTACGAGCAGTACTTC. Protein product: CATSRPGTGTYEQYF.